The 23 T cell receptor beta chains reported below all come from one sample, sequenced in a study of blood T cell repertoires in COVID-19. Clones were read by immunoSEQ multiplex PCR, and TCRdb kept only the in-frame ones, dropping some. The sample records about 220,000 clones, about 80% being singletons. The material sequenced was PBMCs or T cells enriched from blood (not recorded which). The receptors here all came from a middle-aged man who had recovered from COVID-19.

The J gene is TRBJ2-7, the V gene TRBV7-9; possibly TRBD1 for D (6 bases). The V end lost 1 base, the J end lost 5 bases, and 15 bases lay between the germline ends. Germline CDR1 SEHNR, CDR2 FQNEAQ (reference sequence). This CDR3 comprises 15 residues. This CDR3 reads CASSLGGQGLDEQYF. The DNA for the CDR3 is TGTGCCAGCAGCTTAGGGGGACAAGGACTCGACGAGCAGTACTTC.

The sample holds many counts of this clone. This chain links TRBV11-2 with TRBJ2-7; D is uncertain. Trimming removed 5 bases from V and 1 base from J, with 15 bases in between. Germline V gene data show CDR1 as SGHAT and CDR2 as FQNNGV. The CDR3 covers 15 residues. CDR3 loop: CASSLKAGKSYEQYF. The DNA for the CDR3 is TGTGCCAGCAGCCTCAAAGCAGGAAAATCCTACGAGCAGTACTTC.

This rearrangement joins TRBV12-3 or TRBV12-4 to TRBJ2-1; 9 bases are a match to TRBD2. CDR3 size: 13 residues. The V segment lost 5 bases and the J segment 8 bases; nucleotides outside the gene matches: 4. The DNA of the CDR3 is TGTGCCAGCAGTCCGGGGACTAGCTATGAGCAGTTCTTC. It codes for CASSPGTSYEQFF.

The chain recombines TRBV18 with TRBJ1-1, with 7 bases lining up with TRBD1. J lost 1 base, V lost 4 bases, and 6 bases had no gene match. Germline CDR1 KGHSH, CDR2 LQKENI. The CDR3 is made up of 15 amino acids. The CDR3 here is CASSLNKGANTEAFF. DNA of the CDR3: TGTGCCAGCTCACTGAACAAGGGGGCGAACACTGAAGCTTTCTTT.

This chain connects TRBV11-3 to TRBJ2-2; D is unresolved. The CDR3 covers 14 residues. Germline values: CDR1 SGHNT, CDR2 YENEEA. Trimming removed 0 bases at V and 6 bases at J, with 8 bases between. The CDR3 DNA is TGTGCCAGCAGCTTAGAGGCGGATCCCGGGGAGCTGTTTTTT. Protein product: CASSLEADPGELFF.

The chain carries TRBV4-1 and TRBJ1-1; TRBD1 might be the D (6 bases). The CDR3 runs to 15 residues. Looked up from germline, CDR1 is MGHRA and CDR2 is YSYEKL. V lost 4 bases to trimming and J lost 3 bases, with 15 bases between them. In DNA form, the CDR3 reads TGCGCCAGCAGCCTCCTCTTGAACAGGGACACTGAAGCTTTCTTT. Translation gives CASSLLLNRDTEAFF.

The chain recombines TRBV28 with TRBJ1-4; D may be TRBD1 (6 bases). The CDR3 loop spans 13 amino acids. Germline V gene data show CDR1 as MDHEN and CDR2 as SYDVKM. Deletions cut 7 bases from V and 4 bases from J, with 10 bases between. DNA of the CDR3: TGTGCCAGCAAGGGACAAATTAATGAAAAACTGTTTTTT. Its protein product is CASKGQINEKLFF.

The V and J genes are TRBV20-1 and TRBJ2-1; D is unclear. Between the trimmed V and J ends, which lost 3 bases and 6 bases, there was a span of 9 bases. The CDR3 consists of 12 residues. Germline CDR1 DFQATT, CDR2 SNEGSKA (reference sequence). In DNA, the CDR3 is TGCAGTGCTAGTCTAACCATCAATGAGCAGTTCTTC. The encoded protein is CSASLTINEQFF.

V gene TRBV5-1 combines with J gene TRBJ2-5; tentatively, D is TRBD1 (7 bases). Germline lookup yields CDR1 SGHRS and CDR2 YFSETQ. The CDR3 has 15 amino acids. V was cut by 5 bases and J by 1 base, with 15 bases left in between. The CDR3 region has the DNA TGCGCCAGCAGATCACAGGGGCGGGGCCAAGAGACCCAGTACTTC. It encodes CASRSQGRGQETQYF.

The V call is TRBV5-6, the J call TRBJ2-5, with 11 positions matching TRBD2. In germline, CDR1 is SGHDT, CDR2 YYEEEE. The CDR3 extends over 15 amino acids. With V trimmed by 4 bases and J by 1 base, 3 bases remained unmatched. The DNA of the CDR3 is TGTGCCAGCAGCCCGACTAGCGGGGCCCAAGAGACCCAGTACTTC. Translation gives CASSPTSGAQETQYF.

In its sample, this clone was seen a few times. The rearrangement joins TRBV5-1 to TRBJ2-3; the D gene is possibly TRBD1 (5 bases). V lost 0 bases to trimming and J lost 3 bases, with 14 bases between them. The CDR3 totals 16 residues. Germline V gene sequence: CDR1 SGHRS, CDR2 YFSETQ. The CDR3 is CASSLGGQAGTDTQYF. DNA of the CDR3: TGCGCCAGCAGCTTGGGGGGCCAGGCCGGGACAGATACGCAGTATTTT.

A note on this clone: The junction departs from the called germline gene at one end, perhaps through a read error. The V gene is TRBV27, the J gene TRBJ1-1; D not resolved. Germline V CDR1 and CDR2: MNHEY, SMNVEV (reference sequence). The CDR3 contains 13 residues. The CDR3 DNA sequence: TGTGCCAGCAGTTTAAATCCGGAGGCGCTTCAACTCTTT. Protein: CASSLNPEALQLF.

V gene TRBV18 combines with J gene TRBJ2-1; 12 bases are a match to TRBD1. The CDR3 consists of 16 residues. Per the germline V gene, CDR1 is KGHSH and CDR2 is LQKENI. V lost 4 bases, J lost 10 bases, and 11 bases stayed unmatched. The CDR3 here is CASSQEGQGASGEQFF. As DNA, the CDR3 is TGTGCCAGCTCACAAGAGGGACAGGGGGCGTCGGGGGAGCAGTTCTTC.

On this clone: Other DNA variants within this sample encode the same CDR3. The V and J genes are TRBV5-1 and TRBJ1-1, with D unclear. The CDR3 length is 13 residues. The germline gives CDR1 SGHRS, CDR2 YFSETQ. V was shortened by 0 bases and J by 4 bases, with 7 bases between the two germline ends. DNA for the CDR3: TGCGCCAGCAGCTTGGTCAGCGGCACTGAAGCTTTCTTT. Residues: CASSLVSGTEAFF.

The chain employs TRBV10-3 and TRBJ1-1; perhaps TRBD1 as D (6 bases). The germline gives CDR1 ENHRY, CDR2 SYGVKD. This CDR3 comprises 14 residues. Trimming removed 7 bases at V and 0 bases at J, with 12 bases between. The CDR3 sequence: CAITQGIMNTEAFF. Written as DNA, the CDR3 is TGTGCCATCACACAGGGAATTATGAACACTGAAGCTTTCTTT.

The V gene is TRBV3-1 (or the pseudogene TRBV3-2), the J gene TRBJ2-1, with TRBD2 matching 14 bases. This CDR3 is built from 15 residues. V lost 3 bases, J lost 8 bases, and 3 bases stayed unmatched. Per germline, CDR1 LGHDT and CDR2 YNNKEL (reference sequence). Written as DNA, the CDR3 is TGTGCCAGCAGCCAGACTAGCGGGAGGGAGGATGAGCAGTTCTTC. Protein product: CASSQTSGREDEQFF.

This clone appeared once. The chain links TRBV27 to TRBJ2-7, with 7 bases aligning to TRBD2. CDR1 and CDR2 from the germline V gene are MNHEY and SMNVEV (reference sequence). The CDR3 has 14 amino acids. After removal of 6 bases from V and 5 bases from J, the junction contained 10 bases not matched to a gene. The CDR3 sequence is CASSFRRGRDEQYF. Written as DNA, the CDR3 is TGTGCCAGCAGCTTCCGGCGGGGGAGGGACGAGCAGTACTTC.

The chain links TRBV5-5 to TRBJ1-5; TRBD1 aligns across 10 bases. Germline CDR1 reads SGHKS; CDR2 reads YYEKEE (reference sequence). The CDR3 totals 16 residues. With 1 base clipped from V and 2 bases from J, the junction kept 3 bases outside the gene matches. The CDR3 region has the DNA TGTGCCAGCAGCTTGACGGGGACAGGGGGCAATCAGCCCCAGCATTTT. As protein: CASSLTGTGGNQPQHF.

In nucleotides, the CDR3 is TGTGCCTGGAGTGGGGGCAGGGGCAATTCACCCCTCCACTTT. The encoded protein is CAWSGGRGNSPLHF. The chain couples TRBV30 to TRBJ1-6; the D gene is possibly TRBD1 (6 bases). This CDR3 region has 14 residues. The V gene's germline CDR1 is GTSNPN and CDR2 SVGIG (reference sequence). Trimming shortened V by 1 base and J by 7 bases, and 11 bases separated the two germline ends.

The V and J genes are TRBV30 and TRBJ2-7; a possible D gene is TRBD1 (6 bases). The CDR3 consists of 17 residues. The germline V gene has CDR1 GTSNPN and CDR2 SVGIG (reference sequence). V was pared by 1 base and J by 2 bases, with 21 bases between. The DNA for the CDR3 is TGTGCCTGGAGTGGAACCGGGACACAACCTCGAACCTACGAGCAGTACTTC. Its translation: CAWSGTGTQPRTYEQYF.

The chain is built from TRBV11-2 and TRBJ2-3; the match to TRBD2 covers 9 bases. Germline CDR1 SGHAT, CDR2 FQNNGV. Trimming cost V 5 bases and J 1 base; bases outside gene matches: 10. The CDR3 runs to 17 residues. CDR3 DNA: TGTGCCAGCAGCCTACCTCGTTCTAGCGGGGGCACAGATACGCAGTATTTT. Protein product: CASSLPRSSGGTDTQYF.

The V gene is TRBV4-1, the J gene TRBJ2-7; 9 bases map to TRBD1. Germline CDR1 MGHRA, CDR2 YSYEKL. CDR3 length equals 16 residues. With V trimmed by 4 bases and J by 2 bases, 9 bases remained unmatched. In DNA form, the CDR3 reads TGCGCCAGCAGCCTAAGGACAGGGGCAAGAACCTACGAGCAGTACTTC. Translating it yields CASSLRTGARTYEQYF.

The chain has TRBV30 and TRBJ1-3; D is unclear. The CDR3 spans 16 residues. Looked up from germline, CDR1 is GTSNPN and CDR2 is SVGIG (reference sequence). V was trimmed by 1 base and J by 4 bases, leaving 17 bases between them. CDR3 coding DNA: TGTGCCTGGAGTGGCCTCGCTCAGGCCGACGGAAACACCATATATTTT. It codes for CAWSGLAQADGNTIYF.